Listed here are 28 T cell receptor beta chains from one sample, sequenced in a study of CD8 T cells in ankylosing spondylitis. TCRdb reanalysed the 5' RACE reads using MiXCR and keeps one entry per CDR3 protein. The table includes around 180,000 distinct CDR3 sequences, over 10% detected once. Sequenced sample: blood, either unsorted or a sorted T cell fraction (not recorded which). The receptors stem from a female donor with ankylosing spondylitis or in good health (not recorded which).

This chain joins TRBV25-1 and TRBJ1-1, with TRBD1 identical over 9 bases. J gave up 8 bases and V 8 bases, and 6 bases lay outside the gene matches. CDR3 length equals 12 residues. The germline V gene has CDR1 MGHDK and CDR2 SYGVNS. The CDR3 sequence: CASGDRVNEAFF. CDR3 in DNA: TGTGCCAGCGGGGACAGGGTCAACGAAGCTTTCTTT.

This clonotype has only a few counts. This chain uses TRBV30 with TRBJ1-2; D is unclear. Germline assignment: CDR1 GTSNPN and CDR2 SVGIG (reference sequence). V was cut by 5 bases and J by 7 bases, with 5 bases left in between. This CDR3 has 9 residues. The CDR3 DNA reads as TGTGCCTGGGGTGGTGGCTACACCTTC. Its protein is CAWGGGYTF.

This clonotype was observed many times. CDR3 protein: CASSHGDYEQYF. CDR3 DNA sequence: TGCGCCAGCAGCCACGGCGACTACGAGCAGTACTTC. This sequence joins TRBV4-1 and TRBJ2-7, with unresolved D. V lost 3 bases and J lost 3, with 6 bases in between. The CDR3 is 12 amino acids. Germline assignment: CDR1 MGHRA and CDR2 YSYEKL.

V usage is TRBV6-2 or TRBV6-3 and J usage is TRBJ2-7, with a tentative D call TRBD2 (6 bases). Deletions cut 0 bases from V and 2 bases from J, with 11 bases between. From germline, CDR1 is MNHEY and CDR2 SVGEGT. There are 15 residues in the CDR3. The CDR3 loop is CASSYSWAGTYEQYF. CDR3 in DNA: TGTGCCAGCAGTTACTCCTGGGCGGGAACCTACGAGCAGTACTTC.

The sample holds many counts of this clonotype. This chain links TRBV7-9 with TRBJ1-1; D possibly corresponds to TRBD1 (5 bases). V dropped 5 bases and J dropped 2 bases, with 15 bases sitting between them. CDR1 SEHNR and CDR2 FQNEAQ come from the germline V gene (reference sequence). The CDR3 runs 15 residues. CDR3 sequence: CASSLRQTLNTEAFF. CDR3 bases: TGTGCCAGCAGCCTAAGACAGACGTTAAACACTGAAGCTTTCTTT.

The table lists this clonotype with many counts. The chain recombines TRBV28 with TRBJ2-7; perhaps TRBD1 as D (5 bases). V lost 8 bases and J 0 bases, leaving 11 bases between the germline ends. The CDR3 is 13 residues long. Looked up from germline, CDR1 is MDHEN and CDR2 is SYDVKM. The CDR3 bases are TGTGCCAGCGCCCAAGGGGCCTCCTACGAGCAGTACTTC. It specifies CASAQGASYEQYF.

V is TRBV15 and J is TRBJ1-6, with D possibly being TRBD1 (6 bases). The CDR3 is 13 amino acids. Trimming cost V 2 bases and J 14 bases, with 13 bases left between them. Germline lookup yields CDR1 LNHNV and CDR2 YYDKDF (reference sequence). CDR3 sequence reads: CATSRRTADSLHF. The CDR3 DNA sequence: TGTGCCACCAGCAGACGGACAGCGGATTCCCTCCACTTT.

This clonotype was seen only a few times. The J gene is TRBJ2-6, the V gene TRBV19; D uncertain. V lost 3 bases to trimming and J lost 1 base, with 16 bases between them. Germline V gives CDR1 LNHDA, CDR2 SQIVND (reference sequence). The CDR3 runs to 18 residues. CDR3 sequence: CASSISSLPVSGANVLTF. CDR3 DNA: TGTGCCAGTAGTATTTCGAGTCTCCCCGTTTCTGGGGCCAACGTCCTGACTTTC.

This clonotype was found a few times. V and J are TRBV21-1 and TRBJ2-5; the table's D call, TRBD1, was not checked against the DNA. TRBV21-1 constitutes a pseudogene. This CDR3 comprises 15 residues. CDR3 coding DNA: TGTGCCAGCAGTACGGAGGACATCTCGGAAGAGACCCAGTACTTC. Protein: CASSTEDISEETQYF.

V gene TRBV14 combines with J gene TRBJ2-1; TRBD2 is a possible D gene (6 bases). V was cut by 1 base and J by 7 bases, with 17 bases left in between. CDR1 SGHDN and CDR2 FVKESK come from the germline V gene. This CDR3 has 16 amino acids. The CDR3 loop reads CASSQGRGLRMNEQFF. The CDR3 bases are TGTGCCAGCAGCCAAGGGCGGGGACTCCGGATGAATGAGCAGTTCTTC.

This clonotype appeared many times. V usage is TRBV4-1 and J usage is TRBJ2-2; D not certain. The V end was cut by 0 bases, the J end by 0 bases, with 11 bases between. CDR1 and CDR2 (germline): MGHRA, YSYEKL. The CDR3 spans 17 residues. Written as DNA, the CDR3 is TGCGCCAGCAGCCAAGATAGGGCAGCCTCGAACACCGGGGAGCTGTTTTTT. Its protein is CASSQDRAASNTGELFF.

The chain is built from TRBV4-2 and TRBJ2-2; D is perhaps TRBD2 (6 bases). The germline gives CDR1 LGHNA, CDR2 YNFKEQ. CDR3 size: 15 residues. V was pared by 3 bases and J by 5 bases, with 13 bases between. The CDR3 nucleotides read TGTGCCAGCAGCCAGGAAGGAGGAGGGACCGGGGAGCTGTTTTTT. Translated: CASSQEGGGTGELFF.

This clonotype was counted between two and nine times. V is TRBV19 and J is TRBJ1-1, with D hard to call. The V gene lost 5 bases and the J gene lost 3 bases, with 10 bases spanning the gap. The CDR3 is 13 residues long. Per the germline V gene, CDR1 is LNHDA and CDR2 is SQIVND (reference sequence). CDR3 bases: TGTGCCAGTAGTCCCAGACGGGACACTGAAGCTTTCTTT. As protein: CASSPRRDTEAFF.

This clonotype was seen repeatedly, ten times or more. V usage is TRBV27 and J usage is TRBJ1-1; tentatively, D is TRBD1 (6 bases). Deletions cut 4 bases from V and 2 bases from J, with 11 bases between. CDR3 size: 14 residues. Per germline, CDR1 MNHEY and CDR2 SMNVEV (reference sequence). This CDR3 is CASSSTRGNTEAFF. CDR3 in DNA: TGTGCCAGCAGTTCAACCAGGGGCAACACTGAAGCTTTCTTT.

This clonotype occurred many times. J is TRBJ2-7 and V is TRBV21-1; the table's TRBD2 call for D was not verified on the DNA. TRBV21-1 is tagged as a pseudogene. This CDR3 has 16 residues. CDR3 nucleotides: TGTGCCAGCAGTCCGCTCCCACTAGCGGGGTCCTACGAGCAGTACTTC. Encoded protein: CASSPLPLAGSYEQYF.

The chain joins TRBV20-1 to TRBJ1-2, with D perhaps matching TRBD1 (5 bases). CDR1 DFQATT and CDR2 SNEGSKA come from the germline V gene (reference sequence). V dropped 3 bases and J dropped 1 base, with 15 bases sitting between them. CDR3 length: 15 residues. CDR3 amino acids: CSARGTWQNNYGYTF. CDR3 nucleotide sequence: TGCAGTGCTAGGGGGACGTGGCAAAATAACTATGGCTACACCTTC.

The chain carries TRBV20-1 and TRBJ2-2; D is undetermined. The germline V gene has CDR1 DFQATT and CDR2 SNEGSKA (reference sequence). CDR3 length: 13 residues. Trimming removed 2 bases from V and 4 bases from J, with 8 bases in between. CDR3: CSARLTGTGELFF. The CDR3 nucleotides are TGCAGTGCTAGACTTACGGGCACCGGGGAGCTGTTTTTT.

The table lists this clonotype with many counts. This chain joins TRBV29-1 and TRBJ2-7, with TRBD2 identical over 9 bases. Germline CDR1 reads SQVTM; CDR2 reads ANQGSEA. The J segment lost 2 bases and the V segment lost 4 bases, leaving 0 bases of the junction unmatched. The length of the CDR3 is 12 residues. The CDR3 protein is CSVVAGAYEQYF. CDR3 nucleotides: TGCAGCGTTGTAGCGGGGGCCTACGAGCAGTACTTC.

The V and J genes are TRBV5-1 and TRBJ2-7; 8 bases map to TRBD1. V lost 4 bases and J lost 6; bases outside the gene matches: 9. CDR3 size: 14 residues. Germline values: CDR1 SGHRS, CDR2 YFSETQ. The CDR3 is CASSKSGTGSEQYF. CDR3 in DNA: TGCGCCAGCAGCAAATCCGGGACAGGCTCCGAGCAGTACTTC.

This clonotype turned up a few times. Relative to the germline gene, one junction end is altered; a read error may explain this. The rearrangement uses TRBV12-3 or TRBV12-4 and TRBJ1-2; D is ambiguous. CDR3 length: 10 residues. CDR3 in amino acids: CASLLRTALF. The CDR3 nucleotides are TGTGCCAGCCTGTTACGGACCGCACTCTTC.

This clonotype has a count of ten or more. This chain joins TRBV19 and TRBJ2-5; D not certain. Trimming stripped 2 bases from V and 5 bases from J, with 15 bases between. The CDR3 loop spans 15 amino acids. The germline gives CDR1 LNHDA, CDR2 SQIVND (reference sequence). The DNA for the CDR3 is TGTGCCAGTAGTATAAATCCCCGACGAGTGGAGACCCAGTACTTC. This encodes CASSINPRRVETQYF.

The chain links TRBV7-2 to TRBJ2-7, with 7 bases that match TRBD2. Germline loops: CDR1 SGHTA, CDR2 FQGNSA. The CDR3 totals 14 residues. The V segment lost 3 bases and the J segment 7 bases; nucleotides outside the gene matches: 9. CDR3 sequence (DNA): TGTGCCAGCAGCTTCTTTGGAACGGGGGGTGAGCAGTACTTC. Amino acid sequence: CASSFFGTGGEQYF.

The genes are TRBV6-2 or TRBV6-3 and TRBJ2-5; no firm D call. The CDR3 runs 13 residues. Germline loops: CDR1 MNHEY, CDR2 SVGEGT. V lost 2 bases to trimming and J lost 4 bases, with 8 bases between them. The CDR3 region is CASSYVPGETQYF. CDR3 coding DNA: TGTGCCAGCAGTTACGTGCCAGGAGAGACCCAGTACTTC.

V and J are TRBV20-1 and TRBJ2-2; D possibly corresponds to TRBD2 (5 bases). Germline V gene lookup returns CDR1 DFQATT and CDR2 SNEGSKA (reference sequence). V lost 8 bases, J lost 2 bases, and 12 bases lay in between. The CDR3 consists of 13 residues. CDR3 sequence reads: CSTPGLNTGELFF. CDR3 nucleotides: TGCAGTACTCCGGGATTAAACACCGGGGAGCTGTTTTTT.

The sample holds many counts of this clonotype. The genes are TRBV5-1 and TRBJ2-1; 8 bases are a match to TRBD2. The CDR3 contains 17 residues. In germline, CDR1 is SGHRS, CDR2 YFSETQ. Trimming cost V 3 bases and J 7 bases; bases outside gene matches: 15. CDR3 bases: TGCGCCAGCAGCTCGCCGAGCGGGAGCCTAGCGGCGAATGAGCAGTTCTTC. Translated: CASSSPSGSLAANEQFF. Filled out from reference TRBV5-1 and TRBJ2-1, the complete variable domain reads KAGVTQTPRYLIKTRGQQVTLSCSPISGHRSVSWYQQTPGQGLQFLFEYFSETQRNKGNFPGRFSGRQFSNSRSEMNVSTLELGDSALYLCASSSPSGSLAANEQFFGPGTRLTVL.

In this sample, this clonotype turned up many times. The chain carries TRBV11-2 and TRBJ2-3; TRBD2 might be the D (7 bases). Germline CDR1 is SGHAT and CDR2 is FQNNGV. The CDR3 covers 15 residues. Between the trimmed V and J ends, which lost 2 bases and 6 bases, there was a span of 15 bases. The CDR3 is CASSLRGAGQDTQYF. The CDR3 DNA is TGTGCCAGCAGCTTACGGGGGGCCGGGCAGGATACGCAGTATTTT.

V and J are TRBV5-1 and TRBJ1-1; 9 nucleotides align to TRBD1. V shed 4 bases and J 4 bases; nucleotides not matched to a gene: 5. Germline loops: CDR1 SGHRS, CDR2 YFSETQ. The CDR3 covers 14 residues. In DNA, the CDR3 is TGCGCCAGCAGCGGCCGGGACAGGGTCACTGAAGCTTTCTTT. Its translation is CASSGRDRVTEAFF.

This clonotype was observed at least ten times. The genes are TRBV9 and TRBJ2-2, with 7 bases fitting TRBD1. In germline, CDR1 is SGDLS, CDR2 YYNGEE. The ends lost 3 bases at V and 5 bases at J; junction bases unmatched: 7. The CDR3 extends over 15 amino acids. CDR3 sequence reads: CASSAQGRRTGELFF. CDR3 bases: TGTGCCAGCAGCGCACAGGGGCGGCGGACCGGGGAGCTGTTTTTT.